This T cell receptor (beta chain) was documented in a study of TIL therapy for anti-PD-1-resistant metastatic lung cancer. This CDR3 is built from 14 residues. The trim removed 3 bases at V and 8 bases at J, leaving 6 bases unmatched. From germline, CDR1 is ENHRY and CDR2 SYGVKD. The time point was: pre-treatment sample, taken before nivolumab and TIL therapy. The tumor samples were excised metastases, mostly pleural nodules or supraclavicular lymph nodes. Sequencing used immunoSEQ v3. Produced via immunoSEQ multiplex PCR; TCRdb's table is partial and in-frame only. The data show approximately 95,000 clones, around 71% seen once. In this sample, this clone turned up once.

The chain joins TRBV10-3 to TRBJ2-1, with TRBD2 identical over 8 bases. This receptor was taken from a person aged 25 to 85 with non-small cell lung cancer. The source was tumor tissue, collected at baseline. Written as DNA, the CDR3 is TGTGCCATCAGTGACCGAGCGGGGGTCTATGAGCAGTTCTTC. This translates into CAISDRAGVYEQFF.